Following are 22 T cell receptor beta chains from one sample sequenced in a study of cytomegalovirus exposure and HLA in healthy donors. The PCR used 60 Vbeta and 13 Jbeta primers. Profiled with immunoSEQ multiplex PCR; TCRdb holds only in-frame clones, not every one. The sample yields 210,000 or so clones, around 83% seen once. The sample consisted of PBMCs. These receptors originate from a woman aged 45-60 years in good health and CMV-seropositive.

The chain is built from TRBV5-1 and TRBJ1-3; possible D gene TRBD1, 5 bases. Germline CDR1 is SGHRS and CDR2 is YFSETQ. The CDR3 contains 14 residues. The germline V and J ends were trimmed by 0 bases and 6 bases, with 10 bases remaining between them. The CDR3 sequence is CASSLAGVENTIYF. The CDR3 bases are TGCGCCAGCAGCTTGGCGGGGGTGGAAAACACCATATATTTT.

The chain is built from TRBV15 and TRBJ2-7; D is possibly TRBD2 (6 bases). Per germline, CDR1 LNHNV and CDR2 YYDKDF (reference sequence). V shed 0 bases and J shed 3 bases, with 9 bases lying between them. The CDR3 consists of 14 residues. In DNA form, the CDR3 reads TGTGCCACCAGCAGAGAGGAGGGACTCTACGAGCAGTACTTC. Translation gives CATSREEGLYEQYF.

The J gene is TRBJ2-1, the V gene TRBV5-3; D is undetermined. TRBV5-3 is treated as an ORF (open reading frame) with a function not yet certain. The CDR3 runs 15 residues. V lost 4 bases and J 0 bases, leaving 11 bases between the germline ends. The CDR3 reads CARSPLPCSYNEQFF. In DNA form, the CDR3 reads TGTGCCAGAAGCCCCCTTCCTTGCTCCTACAATGAGCAGTTCTTC.

This chain connects TRBV4-3 to TRBJ2-1; D is perhaps TRBD1 (5 bases). The CDR3 is 16 amino acids. Per germline, CDR1 LGHNA and CDR2 YSLEER. V lost 0 bases to trimming and J lost 5 bases, with 14 bases between them. CDR3 sequence: CASSQELGRGDNEQFF. CDR3 coding DNA: TGCGCCAGCAGCCAAGAATTGGGGCGTGGAGACAATGAGCAGTTCTTC.

This sequence joins TRBV30 and TRBJ1-2; D is undetermined. CDR1 GTSNPN and CDR2 SVGIG come from the germline V gene (reference sequence). The CDR3 loop spans 13 amino acids. V gave up 5 bases and J gave up 4 bases, with 14 bases separating them. This CDR3 is CAWAPTFLYGYTF. The CDR3, as DNA: TGTGCCTGGGCCCCAACTTTTCTCTATGGCTACACCTTC.

The V and J genes are TRBV30 and TRBJ1-2; tentative D call: TRBD1 (5 bases). V dropped 1 base and J dropped 3 bases, with 9 bases sitting between them. This CDR3 is built from 13 residues. Germline assignment: CDR1 GTSNPN and CDR2 SVGIG (reference sequence). The CDR3 nucleotides are TGTGCCTGGAGTGCGGGCAGGGACTATGGCTACACCTTC. Protein: CAWSAGRDYGYTF.

The chain is built from TRBV6-6 and TRBJ1-2; D gene uncertain. The CDR3 loop spans 13 amino acids. V dropped 5 bases and J dropped 4 bases, with 11 bases sitting between them. Germline CDR1 MNHNY, CDR2 SVGAGI (reference sequence). The CDR3 DNA reads TGTGCCAGCAGTGCCTCGAGGGTCTATGGCTACACCTTC. This encodes CASSASRVYGYTF.

In this sample, this clone turned up once. This rearrangement joins TRBV27 to TRBJ1-1; TRBD1 might be the D (6 bases). Germline lookup yields CDR1 MNHEY and CDR2 SMNVEV (reference sequence). V lost 4 bases, J lost 4 bases, and 16 bases lay in between. CDR3 length: 15 amino acids. CDR3 coding DNA: TGTGCCAGCAGTTCATCCAGTCAGGGGATCACTGAAGCTTTCTTT. This gives the protein CASSSSSQGITEAFF.

As regards this clone: One end of the junction does not line up with germline, which may come from a read error. The chain is built from TRBV4-1 and TRBJ1-1; D is perhaps TRBD1 (6 bases). This CDR3 spans 13 amino acids. Germline V gene sequence: CDR1 MGHRA, CDR2 YSYEKL. In nucleotides, the CDR3 is TGCGCCAGCAGACCCCAGGGGAACGCTGAAGCTTTCTTT. It encodes CASRPQGNAEAFF.

The chain uses TRBV6-1 and TRBJ2-3, with 8 bases matching TRBD2. V lost 8 bases to trimming and J lost 5 bases; unmatched junction nucleotides: 9. The CDR3 contains 14 residues. Per the germline V gene, CDR1 is MNHNS and CDR2 is SASEGT. CDR3 nucleotides: TGTGCCAGCTCTGCGGGGGGCGGCAAAGATACGCAGTATTTT. It encodes CASSAGGGKDTQYF.

This sequence joins TRBV19 and TRBJ2-7, with TRBD2 matching over 7 bases. The CDR3 length is 13 residues. With 5 bases clipped from V and 2 bases from J, the junction kept 3 bases outside the gene matches. Germline V lookup: CDR1 LNHDA, CDR2 SQIVND (reference sequence). This chain's CDR3 is CASSSSGAYEQYF. CDR3 sequence (DNA): TGTGCCAGTAGTTCCAGCGGGGCCTACGAGCAGTACTTC.

The rearrangement joins TRBV28 to TRBJ1-2; D possibly corresponds to TRBD1 (6 bases). CDR3 length: 17 residues. Trimming stripped 3 bases from V and 0 bases from J, with 17 bases between. The germline CDR1 and CDR2 sequences are MDHEN and SYDVKM. The CDR3 sequence: CASSFSRPGQANYGYTF. The CDR3 bases are TGTGCCAGCAGTTTTTCACGTCCGGGACAAGCTAACTATGGCTACACCTTC.

The chain couples TRBV1 to TRBJ2-7; the table's D call of TRBD2 was not tested on the DNA. TRBV1 is a pseudogene segment. The CDR3 loop spans 19 amino acids. The CDR3 here is CTSSPVSRGGTLHSYEQYF. CDR3 sequence (DNA): TGCACCAGCTCCCCGGTGAGTCGCGGGGGGACTCTACACTCCTACGAGCAGTACTTC.

For the CDR3, the DNA is TGTGCCAGCAGCTCACCTACAGGGTACACCGGGGAGCTGTTTTTT. Translation: CASSSPTGYTGELFF. This chain connects TRBV13 to TRBJ2-2, with a possible D match to TRBD1 (6 bases). V gave up 4 bases and J gave up 3 bases, with 12 bases separating them. CDR3 size: 15 residues. Looked up from germline, CDR1 is PRHDT and CDR2 is FYEKMQ (reference sequence).

This chain joins TRBV18 and TRBJ2-5; D uncertain. This CDR3 region has 13 residues. Germline CDR1 and CDR2: KGHSH and LQKENI. V lost 2 bases to trimming and J lost 3 bases, with 7 bases between them. CDR3 region: CASSPVSEETQYF. For the CDR3, the DNA is TGTGCCAGCTCACCAGTTTCGGAAGAGACCCAGTACTTC.

This clone has more than one count but fewer than ten. This chain uses TRBV6-1 with TRBJ2-7; D remains ambiguous. V lost 5 bases and J lost 5, with 7 bases in between. The CDR3 spans 11 residues. Germline loops: CDR1 MNHNS, CDR2 SASEGT. The CDR3 region is CASSLPHEQYF. Here the CDR3 DNA reads TGTGCCAGCAGTCTCCCCCACGAGCAGTACTTC.

This clone is a singleton in its sample. The chain couples TRBV7-2 to TRBJ1-2; maybe TRBD1 (6 bases). CDR1 is SGHTA and CDR2 is FQGNSA in the germline V gene. V was cut by 0 bases and J by 1 base, with 18 bases left in between. The CDR3 runs 18 residues. The CDR3 sequence: CASSLAPPRGRGNYGYTF. As DNA, the CDR3 is TGTGCCAGCAGCTTAGCGCCTCCTCGGGGCAGGGGTAACTATGGCTACACCTTC.

The chain has TRBV6-1 and TRBJ1-5; D uncertain. The germline V gene encodes CDR1 MNHNS and CDR2 SASEGT. V lost 8 bases and J 1 base, leaving 12 bases between the germline ends. The CDR3 contains 14 residues. The CDR3 loop is CASYSRLSNQPQHF. The CDR3 nucleotides read TGTGCCAGCTATAGCAGATTGAGCAATCAGCCCCAGCATTTT.

The rearrangement joins TRBV18 to TRBJ1-2; D is unclear. V lost 3 bases and J 0 bases, leaving 8 bases between the germline ends. The CDR3 loop spans 14 amino acids. The germline V gene has CDR1 KGHSH and CDR2 LQKENI. This CDR3 is CASSPSVANYGYTF. The CDR3 bases are TGTGCCAGCTCACCCTCGGTGGCTAACTATGGCTACACCTTC.

The chain carries TRBV28 and TRBJ2-3; 9 bases match TRBD2. Germline lookup yields CDR1 MDHEN and CDR2 SYDVKM. There are 15 residues in the CDR3. Trimming removed 7 bases from V and 3 bases from J; junction bases left unmatched: 8. Here the CDR3 reads CASTSRGGHTDTQYF. CDR3 DNA: TGTGCCAGCACCTCGCGGGGGGGCCATACAGATACGCAGTATTTT.

This chain uses TRBV6-6 with TRBJ1-5; 9 nucleotides agree with TRBD1. This CDR3 spans 14 amino acids. Germline V gives CDR1 MNHNY, CDR2 SVGAGI (reference sequence). Trimming cost V 0 bases and J 6 bases; bases outside gene matches: 0. The CDR3 region has the DNA TGTGCCAGCAGTTACTCGACAGGGGGTCAGCCCCAGCATTTT. It specifies CASSYSTGGQPQHF.

V usage is TRBV7-9 and J usage is TRBJ2-5, with a weak D call TRBD2 (6 bases). Trimming took off 4 bases at V and 6 bases at J, with 18 bases between the two ends. The CDR3 has 15 residues. CDR1 and CDR2 from the germline V gene are SEHNR and FQNEAQ (reference sequence). This chain's CDR3 is CASSYQGRREKTQYF. Here the CDR3 DNA reads TGTGCCAGCAGCTACCAGGGCCGCCGGGAGAAGACCCAGTACTTC.